Each of the 27 T cell receptor beta chains below was sequenced from the same sample in a study of cytomegalovirus exposure and HLA in healthy donors. Use of 60 Vbeta and 13 Jbeta primers characterized the PCR. TCRdb's copy holds only in-frame clones and misses some; the assay was immunoSEQ multiplex PCR. The repertoire includes some 100,000 clones, about 76% of them detected once, and approximately 8.4% sits in the top ten. Sample: PBMCs. Source of these receptors: a man aged 40-55 years in good health and CMV-seronegative.

This clone was counted once. This chain uses TRBV6-5 with TRBJ1-5; 7 bases match TRBD1. The V gene's germline CDR1 is MNHEY and CDR2 SVGAGI. The CDR3 sequence is 14 residues long. V shed 6 bases, J shed 5 bases, and the junction held 7 bases outside the gene matches. The CDR3 DNA reads as TGTGCCAGCAGAACAGGGGTTAGGGATCAGCCCCAGCATTTT. Translating gives CASRTGVRDQPQHF.

The V gene is TRBV6-6, the J gene TRBJ1-6; no clear D. This CDR3 is built from 13 residues. Trimming took off 2 bases at V and 7 bases at J, with 6 bases between the two ends. The germline CDR1 and CDR2 sequences are MNHNY and SVGAGI (reference sequence). CDR3 DNA sequence: TGTGCCAGCAGTTACGCGATAAATTCACCCCTCCACTTT. Protein sequence: CASSYAINSPLHF.

The chain couples TRBV11-2 to TRBJ2-2, with D maybe TRBD1 (6 bases). CDR3 length: 13 amino acids. V was cut by 6 bases and J by 7 bases, with 12 bases left in between. Per the germline V gene, CDR1 is SGHAT and CDR2 is FQNNGV. The CDR3 loop is CASRYTGNGELFF. The CDR3 DNA is TGTGCCAGCAGATACACAGGGAACGGGGAGCTGTTTTTT.

The chain uses TRBV5-6 and TRBJ1-6; D uncertain. Trimming pared 0 bases from V and 8 bases from J, leaving 18 bases between. The CDR3 has 17 residues. CDR1 SGHDT and CDR2 YYEEEE come from the germline V gene. Written as DNA, the CDR3 is TGTGCCAGCAGCTTGGCCAGGAGGTCCGCTGGAGATTCACCCCTCCACTTT. It specifies CASSLARRSAGDSPLHF.

The chain uses TRBV4-3 and TRBJ1-5; D is possibly TRBD1 (5 bases). The CDR3 spans 15 residues. Germline V CDR1 and CDR2: LGHNA, YSLEER. The V and J ends lost 4 bases and 4 bases respectively, with 14 bases between them. The CDR3 loop is CASSRQRGRNQPQHF. The CDR3 DNA reads TGCGCCAGCAGCCGCCAACGGGGGAGAAATCAGCCCCAGCATTTT.

The CDR3 reads CASSKQQDYEQYF. Written as DNA, the CDR3 is TGTGCCAGCAGTAAACAACAGGACTACGAGCAGTACTTC. The V and J genes are TRBV27 and TRBJ2-7, with TRBD1 as a possible D gene (5 bases). The CDR3 runs to 13 residues. The V gene's germline CDR1 is MNHEY and CDR2 SMNVEV (reference sequence). Trimming shortened V by 5 bases and J by 3 bases, and 11 bases separated the two germline ends.

The chain carries TRBV6-6 and TRBJ2-2; 11 nucleotides match TRBD2. This CDR3 has 16 residues. V trimming: 6 bases; J trimming: 1 base; junction bases outside the gene matches: 4. Germline CDR1 reads MNHNY; CDR2 reads SVGAGI (reference sequence). This chain's CDR3 is CASSIAGGWNTGELFF. The CDR3 DNA reads as TGTGCCAGCAGCATAGCGGGGGGGTGGAACACCGGGGAGCTGTTTTTT.

The chain has TRBV6-5 and TRBJ2-5, with a tentative D call TRBD2 (6 bases). Germline V gives CDR1 MNHEY, CDR2 SVGAGI. Trimming removed 6 bases from V and 1 base from J, with 9 bases in between. The CDR3 spans 13 residues. CDR3 sequence (DNA): TGTGCCAGCAGGCCGGGGGTCCAAGAGACCCAGTACTTC. Translating gives CASRPGVQETQYF.

The chain uses TRBV27 and TRBJ2-7; the match to TRBD1 covers 8 bases. CDR3 length equals 17 residues. Germline V gene data show CDR1 as MNHEY and CDR2 as SMNVEV (reference sequence). V lost 1 base to trimming and J lost 5 bases; unmatched junction nucleotides: 13. CDR3 sequence (DNA): TGTGCCAGCAGTTTATATATGGGGTCAGACAGGGGCAACGAGCAGTACTTC. This translates into CASSLYMGSDRGNEQYF.

The V call is TRBV2, the J call TRBJ2-7; unclear D gene. The V and J ends lost 3 bases and 2 bases respectively, with 14 bases between them. This CDR3 comprises 15 residues. Germline CDR1 reads SNHLY; CDR2 reads FYNNEI. DNA of the CDR3: TGTGCCAGCAGTGAGGGTTGGCAGGCCACCTACGAGCAGTACTTC. Translated: CASSEGWQATYEQYF.

The chain combines TRBV4-1 with TRBJ1-2, with no clear D. This CDR3 has 15 amino acids. With 1 base removed from V and 0 bases from J, the gap between germline ends came to 9 bases. CDR1 MGHRA and CDR2 YSYEKL come from the germline V gene. CDR3 nucleotide sequence: TGCGCCAGCAGCCAAGCCGACACCACTAACTATGGCTACACCTTC. It specifies CASSQADTTNYGYTF.

CDR3 loop: CASSFPGTGGDYGYTF. Here the CDR3 DNA reads TGTGCCAGCAGCTTTCCCGGGACAGGGGGCGATTATGGCTACACCTTC. The rearrangement links TRBV5-6 to TRBJ1-2, with 12 nucleotides matching TRBD1. The CDR3 length is 16 residues. Germline loops: CDR1 SGHDT, CDR2 YYEEEE. After removal of 2 bases from V and 5 bases from J, the junction contained 7 bases not matched to a gene.

The rearrangement joins TRBV10-1 to TRBJ2-2; 8 bases match TRBD1. CDR3 size: 19 residues. V lost 3 bases to trimming and J lost 5 bases; unmatched junction nucleotides: 17. CDR1 and CDR2 from the germline V gene are WNHNN and SYGVQD (reference sequence). The CDR3 reads CASSDPGQGQPKSTGELFF. The CDR3 DNA reads TGCGCCAGCAGTGACCCTGGACAGGGACAGCCTAAATCTACCGGGGAGCTGTTTTTT.

The chain is built from TRBV18 and TRBJ1-2; 8 bases align to TRBD1. The CDR3 has 16 residues. CDR1 is KGHSH and CDR2 is LQKENI in the germline V gene. V dropped 6 bases and J dropped 4; count of bases not matched to a gene: 13. CDR3 in amino acids: CASSEGQDPSSYGYTF. The CDR3 DNA reads TGTGCCAGCTCTGAGGGACAGGACCCATCGTCCTATGGCTACACCTTC.

J is TRBJ2-1 and V is TRBV27; D may be TRBD1 (5 bases). Germline CDR1 MNHEY, CDR2 SMNVEV (reference sequence). Trimming removed 0 bases at V and 7 bases at J, with 13 bases between. CDR3 length: 15 amino acids. This chain's CDR3 is CASSLSQAPRNEQFF. The CDR3 DNA reads TGTGCCAGCAGTTTATCACAGGCGCCAAGGAATGAGCAGTTCTTC.

This chain uses TRBV6-6 with TRBJ1-1; TRBD1 matches at 8 bases. Germline V CDR1 and CDR2: MNHNY, SVGAGI (reference sequence). The V and J ends lost 0 bases and 11 bases, in that order; junction bases with no gene match: 11. This CDR3 comprises 15 residues. The CDR3 sequence: CASSYSNLVRQGAFF. DNA for the CDR3: TGTGCCAGCAGTTACTCGAATTTGGTTCGACAGGGGGCTTTCTTT.

V gene TRBV9 combines with J gene TRBJ1-2, with D possibly matching TRBD1 (5 bases). V lost 4 bases and J 5 bases, leaving 12 bases between the germline ends. Germline CDR1 reads SGDLS; CDR2 reads YYNGEE. The CDR3 is 13 residues long. CDR3 nucleotide sequence: TGTGCCAGCAGCCCGGGGGAGATTTATGGCTACACCTTC. Amino acids: CASSPGEIYGYTF.

V usage is TRBV7-8 and J usage is TRBJ2-5; 7 nucleotides agree with TRBD1. The CDR3 consists of 14 residues. Trimming at V came to 1 base and at J to 7 bases, leaving 6 bases not matched to a gene. CDR1 is SGHVS and CDR2 is FQNEAQ in the germline V gene. The CDR3 spells CASSLGPDRATQYF. The DNA for the CDR3 is TGTGCCAGCAGCTTAGGACCAGACAGGGCGACCCAGTACTTC.

The genes are TRBV27 and TRBJ1-4; no definite D call. This CDR3 comprises 15 residues. V gave up 2 bases and J gave up 0 bases, with 7 bases separating them. CDR1 is MNHEY and CDR2 is SMNVEV in the germline V gene (reference sequence). In nucleotides, the CDR3 is TGTGCCAGCAGTTTAACCCGGGCAACTAATGAAAAACTGTTTTTT. Protein product: CASSLTRATNEKLFF.

A few counts support this clone. This chain links TRBV6-5 with TRBJ2-2; unclear D gene. Trimming cost V 0 bases and J 3 bases, with 2 bases left between them. Germline CDR1 MNHEY, CDR2 SVGAGI. The CDR3 contains 13 residues. CDR3 in DNA: TGTGCCAGCAGTTACTCCTACACCGGGGAGCTGTTTTTT. This sequence encodes CASSYSYTGELFF.

The chain is built from TRBV4-3 and TRBJ1-1; D may be TRBD1 (5 bases). From germline, CDR1 is LGHNA and CDR2 YSLEER. The CDR3 covers 15 residues. V dropped 0 bases and J dropped 5 bases, with 13 bases sitting between them. CDR3 DNA sequence: TGCGCCAGCAGCCAAGATATCGGGGGACGGACTGAAGCTTTCTTT. Protein sequence: CASSQDIGGRTEAFF.

The chain employs TRBV29-1 and TRBJ1-3; no clear D gene. The CDR3 consists of 12 residues. V was pared by 4 bases and J by 0 bases, with 4 bases between. Germline-derived CDR1 and CDR2 are SQVTM and ANQGSEA. CDR3 bases: TGCAGCGTTGTTAGCTCTGGAAACACCATATATTTT. Amino acids: CSVVSSGNTIYF.

This clone was recorded only once. V and J are TRBV25-1 and TRBJ1-1; 9 bases match TRBD1. Trimming removed 5 bases from V and 3 bases from J; junction bases left unmatched: 10. This CDR3 has 16 amino acids. CDR1 MGHDK and CDR2 SYGVNS come from the germline V gene. The CDR3 bases are TGTGCCAGCAGTCCGATACAGGGGGCGAGGGACACTGAAGCTTTCTTT. This encodes CASSPIQGARDTEAFF.

The chain has TRBV6-5 and TRBJ1-6, with D maybe TRBD1 (5 bases). The CDR3 spans 14 residues. Trimming pared 2 bases from V and 5 bases from J, leaving 7 bases between. Germline V CDR1 and CDR2: MNHEY, SVGAGI. CDR3 loop: CASSYQGNNSPLHF. The CDR3 nucleotides are TGTGCCAGCAGTTACCAGGGAAATAATTCACCCCTCCACTTT.

The chain links TRBV7-8 to TRBJ1-1; D possibly corresponds to TRBD1 (6 bases). From germline, CDR1 is SGHVS and CDR2 FQNEAQ. CDR3 size: 19 residues. V lost 3 bases and J lost 0, with 23 bases in between. The DNA for the CDR3 is TGTGCCAGCAGCTTCTCGCATTCGGGGGGCCAGGGTTTGAACACTGAAGCTTTCTTT. Protein product: CASSFSHSGGQGLNTEAFF.

V gene TRBV7-9 combines with J gene TRBJ2-2; 7 bases are shared with TRBD2. After removal of 4 bases from V and 2 bases from J, the junction contained 7 bases not matched to a gene. Germline V gives CDR1 SEHNR, CDR2 FQNEAQ (reference sequence). This CDR3 contains 16 residues. This chain's CDR3 is CASSSQGLTNTGELFF. The CDR3 DNA is TGTGCCAGCAGCTCCCAGGGACTAACTAACACCGGGGAGCTGTTTTTT. Full variable domain (missing parts from reference TRBV7-9 and TRBJ2-2): DTGVSQNPRHKITKRGQNVTFRCDPISEHNRLYWYRQTLGQGPEFLTYFQNEAQLEKSRLLSDRFSAERPKGSFSTLEIQRTEQGDSAMYLCASSSQGLTNTGELFFGEGSRLTVL.

The V gene is TRBV2, the J gene TRBJ2-7; 7 bases are a match to TRBD2. V shed 8 bases, J shed 7 bases, and the junction held 17 bases outside the gene matches. CDR3 size: 15 residues. Germline assignment: CDR1 SNHLY and CDR2 FYNNEI. This chain's CDR3 is CASGGGSGLPTEQYF. CDR3 bases: TGTGCCAGCGGCGGGGGTAGCGGCCTCCCTACAGAGCAGTACTTC.